Given below is one TCR beta chain in context. What it binds is unknown. These data are taken from a study of cytomegalovirus exposure and HLA in healthy donors. Study summary: Prior work identified about 120 million unique TCR beta sequences in some 200 million T cells. Under 90% of a few hundred genotyped donors fell in the Caucasian-associated ancestry cluster.

The V and J ends lost 5 bases and 0 bases respectively, with 13 bases between them. The CDR3 consists of 16 residues. The germline V gene has CDR1 KGHSH and CDR2 LQKENI. Broader study findings: Across HLA loci, a later analysis found differing TCR association rates, with DRB1 most and HLA-C fewest.

The PCR was carried out with 60 Vbeta primers and 13 Jbeta primers. The protocol was immunoSEQ multiplex PCR, while the TCRdb copy is restricted to in-frame clones and leaves out a portion. The table records around 210,000 clones, approximately 80% of them present only once. The sample comprised PBMCs. This clonotype originated in a woman between 25 and 40 years old in good health and CMV-seronegative. The chain carries TRBV18 and TRBJ1-4; no definite D call. The CDR3 DNA reads TGTGCCAGCTCAGCGAGCGGGCTTGCAACTAATGAAAAACTGTTTTTT. Its translation is CASSASGLATNEKLFF.